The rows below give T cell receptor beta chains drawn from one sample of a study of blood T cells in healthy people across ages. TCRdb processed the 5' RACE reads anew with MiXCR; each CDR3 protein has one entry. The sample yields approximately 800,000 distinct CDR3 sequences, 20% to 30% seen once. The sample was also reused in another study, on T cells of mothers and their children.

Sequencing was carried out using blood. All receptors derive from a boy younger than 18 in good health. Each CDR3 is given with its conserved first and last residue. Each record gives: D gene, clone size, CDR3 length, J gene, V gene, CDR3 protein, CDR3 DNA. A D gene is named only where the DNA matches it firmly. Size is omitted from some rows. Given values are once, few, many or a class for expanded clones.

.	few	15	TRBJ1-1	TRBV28	CASSPRPDGYTEAFF	TGTGCCAGCAGCCCTCGCCCCGACGGGTACACTGAAGCTTTCTTT
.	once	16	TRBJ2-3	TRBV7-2	CASSLAVVGYTDTQYF	TGTGCCAGCAGCTTAGCTGTGGTCGGATACACAGATACGCAGTATTTT
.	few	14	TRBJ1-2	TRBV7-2	CASSLYTDNYGYTF	TGTGCCAGCAGCTTATACACAGATAACTATGGCTACACCTTC
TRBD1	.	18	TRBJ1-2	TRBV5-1	CASSLAKEETGGSNGYTF	TGCGCCAGCAGCTTGGCCAAAGAAGAGACAGGGGGCAGTAATGGCTACACCTTC
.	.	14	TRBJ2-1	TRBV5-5	CASSWGASYNEQFF	TGTGCCAGCAGCTGGGGGGCCTCCTACAATGAGCAGTTCTTC
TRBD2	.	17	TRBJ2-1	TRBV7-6	CASSLGLAGGSGNEQFF	TGTGCCAGCAGCCTTGGACTAGCGGGGGGCTCGGGAAATGAGCAGTTCTTC
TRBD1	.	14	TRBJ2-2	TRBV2	CASNGIGQVGELFF	TGTGCCAGCAATGGGATTGGACAGGTGGGCGAGCTGTTTTTT
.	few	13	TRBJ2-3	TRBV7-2	CASSSRLSWTQYF	TGTGCCAGCAGCTCCCGTTTGAGTTGGACGCAGTATTTT
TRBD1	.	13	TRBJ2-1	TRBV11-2	CASSPGTGDEQFF	TGTGCCAGCAGCCCAGGGACAGGGGATGAGCAGTTCTTC
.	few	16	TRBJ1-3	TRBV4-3	CASSQDPDGRGNTIYF	TGCGCCAGCAGCCAGGACCCGGACGGGAGAGGGAACACCATATATTTT
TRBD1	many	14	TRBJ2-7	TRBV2	CASSANRGGYEQYF	TGTGCCAGCAGTGCCAACAGGGGTGGGTACGAGCAGTACTTC
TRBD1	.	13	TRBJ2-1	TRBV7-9	CASSEGTVNEQFF	TGTGCCAGCAGCGAAGGGACAGTCAATGAGCAGTTCTTC
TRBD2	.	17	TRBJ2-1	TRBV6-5	CASSYSPVTSGRNEQFF	TGTGCCAGCAGTTACTCCCCCGTGACTAGCGGGAGGAATGAGCAGTTCTTC
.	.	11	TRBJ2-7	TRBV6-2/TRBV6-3	CASSRQDEQYF	TGTGCCAGCAGCCGACAGGACGAGCAGTACTTC
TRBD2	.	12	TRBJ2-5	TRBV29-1	CSVKSGSETQYF	TGCAGCGTTAAAAGCGGGAGTGAGACCCAGTACTTC
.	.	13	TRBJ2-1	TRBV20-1	CSARDWGYNEQFF	TGCAGTGCTAGAGATTGGGGTTACAATGAGCAGTTCTTC
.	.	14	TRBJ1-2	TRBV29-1	CSVESQPSNYGYTF	TGCAGCGTTGAGAGCCAGCCCTCTAACTATGGCTACACCTTC
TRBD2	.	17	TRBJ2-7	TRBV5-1	CASSLESGLAGYYEQYF	TGCGCCAGCAGCTTGGAGTCCGGACTAGCGGGCTACTACGAGCAGTACTTC
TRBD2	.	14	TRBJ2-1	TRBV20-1	CSANPKAGLDEQFF	TGCAGTGCAAATCCCAAAGCGGGGTTGGATGAGCAGTTCTTC
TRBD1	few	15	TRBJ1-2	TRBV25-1	CASSEYATGEDGYTF	TGTGCCAGCAGTGAATATGCGACAGGGGAGGATGGCTACACCTTC
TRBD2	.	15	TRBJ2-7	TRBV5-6	CASSLSPPSGREQYF	TGTGCCAGCAGCTTGAGCCCCCCTAGCGGGAGGGAGCAGTACTTC
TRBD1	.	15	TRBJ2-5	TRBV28	CASSPRGRVEETQYF	TGTGCCAGCAGCCCCAGGGGGCGTGTTGAAGAGACCCAGTACTTC
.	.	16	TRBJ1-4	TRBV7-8	CASSLLGGAIGEKLFF	TGTGCCAGCAGCTTATTAGGGGGGGCAATCGGTGAAAAACTGTTTTTT
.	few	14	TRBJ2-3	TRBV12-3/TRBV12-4	CASNGRTGTDTQYF	TGTGCCAGCAACGGTAGGACGGGCACAGATACGCAGTATTTT
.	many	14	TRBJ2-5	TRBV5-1	CASSPGGTQETQYF	TGCGCCAGCAGCCCAGGGGGGACGCAAGAGACCCAGTACTTC